Here is one T cell receptor (beta chain) with its context. This CDR3 is built from 13 residues. V shed 7 bases, J shed 0 bases, and the junction held 2 bases outside the gene matches. The germline CDR1 and CDR2 sequences are GTSNPN and SVGIG (reference sequence). This specimen belongs to a study of blood T cell repertoires in COVID-19. Across the whole study: Acute and convalescent COVID-19 samples came from the United States, Italy and Spain. The cDNA or gDNA used as material had been derived from T cells, B-cell-depleted T cells, or PBMCs.

Per the authors' pipeline: Nucleated cell number was recorded as an estimate derived from reference gene primer amplification. The table came from immunoSEQ multiplex PCR; TCRdb's copy has only in-frame clones and leaves some out. The D gene and trimming were derived from the DNA, and the V and J assignments and clone size from that table. The sample includes some 230,000 clones, roughly 85% seen only once; the top ten take 2.9%. The rearrangement uses TRBV30 and TRBJ2-1, with 8 bases identical to TRBD2. The clonotype comes from a man aged 50-60 years who had recovered from COVID-19. The source material was peripheral blood. CDR3 sequence (DNA): TGTGCCTCAAGCGGGAGCTCCTACAATGAGCAGTTCTTC. Translation: CASSGSSYNEQFF.